This passage covers 30 T cell receptor beta chains from one sample sequenced in a study of early T cells in non-severe SARS-CoV-2 infection. MiXCR, run by TCRdb on the 5' RACE reads, gives a single entry per CDR3 protein. The sample has about 39,000 distinct CDR3 sequences; roughly 5% are singletons. The sequenced sample was whole blood. The receptors originated from an adult who was a healthcare worker with PCR-confirmed SARS-CoV-2 infection or an uninfected control (not recorded which).

Many counts were recorded for this clonotype. The chain couples TRBV24-1 to TRBJ1-1, with 11 bases matching TRBD1. CDR1 and CDR2 from the germline V gene are KGHDR and SFDVKD. The CDR3 sequence is 15 residues long. The J segment lost 3 bases and the V segment lost 2 bases, leaving 1 base of the junction unmatched. The CDR3 coding sequence is TGTGCCACCAGTGATTCGGGACAGGGGGACACTGAAGCTTTCTTT. Translation: CATSDSGQGDTEAFF.

This clonotype was picked up many times. The chain is built from TRBV28 and TRBJ2-3; perhaps D is TRBD1 or TRBD2 (5 bases each). Trimming stripped 10 bases from V and 0 bases from J, with 14 bases between. The CDR3 has 14 amino acids. The germline V gene encodes CDR1 MDHEN and CDR2 SYDVKM. CDR3 sequence reads: CATKRGGSTDTQYF. The CDR3 nucleotides are TGTGCCACCAAACGGGGCGGAAGCACAGATACGCAGTATTTT.

Judged by abundance, this clonotype is medium-sized. This sequence joins TRBV6-4 and TRBJ1-1; D possibly corresponds to TRBD1 (5 bases). Germline V gene lookup returns CDR1 MRHNA and CDR2 SNTAGT. The germline V and J ends were trimmed by 5 bases and 3 bases, with 13 bases remaining between them. The length of the CDR3 is 14 residues. The CDR3 DNA is TGTGCCAGCAGTCAACAGGCTGAAGACACTGAAGCTTTCTTT. The encoded protein is CASSQQAEDTEAFF.

This clonotype was picked up many times. J is TRBJ2-6 and V is TRBV7-2; D is undetermined. The V gene lost 8 bases and the J gene lost 2 bases, with 4 bases spanning the gap. The CDR3 runs to 12 residues. Germline CDR1 is SGHTA and CDR2 is FQGNSA. CDR3 nucleotide sequence: TGTGCCAGCGCGACTGGGGCCAACGTCCTGACTTTC. Its translation: CASATGANVLTF.

In this sample, this clonotype turned up many times. The chain joins TRBV20-1 to TRBJ2-2; 7 bases fit TRBD2. V trimming: 2 bases; J trimming: 4 bases; junction bases outside the gene matches: 4. The CDR3 has 14 amino acids. The V gene's germline CDR1 is DFQATT and CDR2 SNEGSKA (reference sequence). CDR3 nucleotide sequence: TGCAGTGCTAGACTAGCGGTATCCACCGGGGAGCTGTTTTTT. Amino acid sequence: CSARLAVSTGELFF.

This clonotype was found many times. The V gene is TRBV21-1, the J gene TRBJ2-7. TRBV21-1 is shown as a pseudogene. The CDR3 extends over 9 amino acids. The CDR3 DNA sequence: TGTGCCAGCGGTTACGAGCAGTACTTC. It is translated as CASGYEQYF.

This sequence joins TRBV5-4 and TRBJ2-7, with D maybe TRBD2 (6 bases). The CDR3 is made up of 15 amino acids. Trimming removed 4 bases from V and 3 bases from J, with 17 bases in between. CDR1 and CDR2 (germline): SGHNT, YYREEE (reference sequence). This chain's CDR3 is CASSAGGVKDYEQYF. As DNA, the CDR3 is TGTGCCAGCAGCGCCGGGGGAGTCAAAGACTACGAGCAGTACTTC.

In this sample, this clonotype turned up a few times. This chain joins TRBV20-1 and TRBJ1-4; D is ambiguous. Germline V lookup: CDR1 DFQATT, CDR2 SNEGSKA (reference sequence). The CDR3 totals 11 residues. V was shortened by 5 bases and J by 5 bases, with 6 bases between the two germline ends. The CDR3 DNA sequence: TGCAGTGCTTGGCGAAATGAAAAACTGTTTTTT. Translating gives CSAWRNEKLFF.

This clonotype came up many times. The chain recombines TRBV7-9 with TRBJ2-7; TRBD1 is a possible D gene (5 bases). V was pared by 5 bases and J by 9 bases, with 17 bases between. The CDR3 has 13 residues. Germline V gives CDR1 SEHNR, CDR2 FQNEAQ (reference sequence). The CDR3 DNA is TGTGCCAGCAGCACCGACAGTCCTCTGTCGCAGTACTTC. It specifies CASSTDSPLSQYF. Full variable domain (remainder filled in from reference TRBV7-9 and TRBJ2-7): DTGVSQNPRHKITKRGQNVTFRCDPISEHNRLYWYRQTLGQGPEFLTYFQNEAQLEKSRLLSDRFSAERPKGSFSTLEIQRTEQGDSAMYLCASSTDSPLSQYFGPGTRLTVT.

This clonotype was seen a few times. CDR3 sequence: CASSQVGMGTAFF. Written as DNA, the CDR3 is TGCGCCAGCAGCCAAGTGGGAATGGGTACGGCTTTCTTT. The chain has TRBV4-1 and TRBJ1-1; D ambiguous. The germline CDR1 and CDR2 sequences are MGHRA and YSYEKL. This CDR3 spans 13 amino acids. The V end lost 1 base, the J end lost 11 bases, and 14 bases lay between the germline ends.

Many counts were recorded for this clonotype. V usage is TRBV30 and J usage is TRBJ2-1; D perhaps matches TRBD2 (6 bases). The CDR3 runs 13 residues. Germline V gene data show CDR1 as GTSNPN and CDR2 as SVGIG (reference sequence). The V end was cut by 3 bases, the J end by 7 bases, with 13 bases between. CDR3 nucleotide sequence: TGTGCCTGGAGGGTGACTGGAGGGAATGAGCAGTTCTTC. It codes for CAWRVTGGNEQFF.

The sample holds many counts of this clonotype. The chain carries TRBV5-1 and TRBJ2-7; D possibly corresponds to TRBD2 (5 bases). Germline CDR1 reads SGHRS; CDR2 reads YFSETQ. V lost 2 bases, J lost 0 bases, and 12 bases lay in between. This CDR3 has 15 amino acids. The DNA for the CDR3 is TGCGCCAGCAGCTTCGATCCGGGGAACTCCTACGAGCAGTACTTC. It yields the protein CASSFDPGNSYEQYF. Full variable domain (missing parts from reference TRBV5-1 and TRBJ2-7): KAGVTQTPRYLIKTRGQQVTLSCSPISGHRSVSWYQQTPGQGLQFLFEYFSETQRNKGNFPGRFSGRQFSNSRSEMNVSTLELGDSALYLCASSFDPGNSYEQYFGPGTRLTVT.

V usage is TRBV28 and J usage is TRBJ2-2, with D tentatively TRBD2 (6 bases). Germline V gene sequence: CDR1 MDHEN, CDR2 SYDVKM. The V gene lost 1 base and the J gene lost 4 bases, with 16 bases spanning the gap. The CDR3 totals 17 residues. The CDR3 DNA follows: TGTGCCAGCAGTTTATTCACGGCGGGGAGGATCACCGGGGAGCTGTTTTTT. Its protein is CASSLFTAGRITGELFF.

This clonotype was recorded a few times. The genes are TRBV18 and TRBJ2-1; TRBD1 is a possible D gene (6 bases). The CDR3 totals 14 residues. The germline CDR1 and CDR2 sequences are KGHSH and LQKENI. V lost 2 bases, J lost 6 bases, and 11 bases lay in between. The CDR3 protein is CASSPGRDTNEQFF. CDR3 in DNA: TGTGCCAGCTCACCAGGTCGGGACACCAATGAGCAGTTCTTC. Supplemented by reference TRBV18 and TRBJ2-1, the full variable domain reads NAGVMQNPRHLVRRRGQEARLRCSPMKGHSHVYWYRQLPEEGLKFMVYLQKENIIDESGMPKERFSAEFPKEGPSILRIQQVVRGDSAAYFCASSPGRDTNEQFFGPGTRLTVL.

The chain is built from TRBV5-1 and TRBJ1-2, with unresolved D. V was clipped by 0 bases and J by 4 bases, with 7 bases between them. CDR3 size: 13 residues. From germline, CDR1 is SGHRS and CDR2 YFSETQ. This chain's CDR3 is CASSLEQSYGYTF. CDR3 in DNA: TGCGCCAGCAGCTTGGAACAGAGCTATGGCTACACCTTC.

This clonotype showed up just a few times. CDR3 sequence (DNA): TGTGCCAGCAGCGGAGACAGGGACTACGAGCAGTACTTC. Its protein is CASSGDRDYEQYF. The J gene is TRBJ2-7, the V gene TRBV7-2; 7 bases map to TRBD1. The CDR3 runs to 13 residues. Trimming removed 5 bases from V and 3 bases from J; junction bases left unmatched: 4. Per the germline V gene, CDR1 is SGHTA and CDR2 is FQGNSA.

This clonotype is deemed medium-sized. The genes are TRBV28 and TRBJ2-1; 8 bases match TRBD1. The CDR3 loop spans 15 amino acids. CDR1 is MDHEN, CDR2 SYDVKM, per germline. Germline trimming cut 6 bases from V and 4 bases from J; bases unmatched to any gene: 8. For the CDR3, the DNA is TGTGCCAGCAGCAAAGCCGGGACAGGATACAATGAGCAGTTCTTC. This encodes CASSKAGTGYNEQFF.

This clonotype was seen a handful of times. The V gene is TRBV11-2, the J gene TRBJ2-7; D call uncertain. From germline, CDR1 is SGHAT and CDR2 FQNNGV. The CDR3 extends over 13 amino acids. V was shortened by 8 bases and J by 4 bases, with 15 bases between the two germline ends. In DNA form, the CDR3 reads TGTGCCAGCGCAGGAAGGGCCAATTACGAGCAGTACTTC. Translating it yields CASAGRANYEQYF.

This clonotype was detected a few times. The rearrangement links TRBV30 to TRBJ2-3; 9 bases line up with TRBD2. The CDR3 covers 16 residues. V shed 2 bases, J shed 4 bases, and the junction held 10 bases outside the gene matches. Germline V gene sequence: CDR1 GTSNPN, CDR2 SVGIG (reference sequence). CDR3 nucleotide sequence: TGTGCCTGGAGTAGCATGAGCGGGGGGACACCAGATACGCAGTATTTT. As protein: CAWSSMSGGTPDTQYF.

This clonotype was observed a handful of times. The chain couples TRBV5-1 to TRBJ1-1; tentative D call: TRBD1 (5 bases). The V and J ends lost 4 bases and 1 base respectively, with 11 bases between them. Germline assignment: CDR1 SGHRS and CDR2 YFSETQ. CDR3 size: 14 residues. CDR3 sequence: CASSAQQGNTEAFF. In DNA form, the CDR3 reads TGCGCCAGCAGCGCGCAGCAGGGGAACACTGAAGCTTTCTTT.

This clonotype has at least ten counts. This CDR3 reads CASSPRDTTYGYTF. The CDR3 nucleotides read TGTGCCAGCAGCCCCCGGGACACAACTTATGGCTACACCTTC. The genes are TRBV27 and TRBJ1-2; a possible D gene is TRBD1 (6 bases). The V gene lost 6 bases and the J gene lost 5 bases, with 16 bases spanning the gap. CDR3 length equals 14 residues. From germline, CDR1 is MNHEY and CDR2 SMNVEV (reference sequence).

This sequence joins TRBV7-2 and TRBJ1-3, with 8 bases that match TRBD1. Germline CDR1 SGHTA, CDR2 FQGNSA. The V gene end was trimmed by 3 bases and the J gene end by 3 bases; junction bases not matched to a gene: 7. The CDR3 length is 16 residues. This CDR3 is CASSFGQGALGNTIYF. CDR3 nucleotide sequence: TGTGCCAGCAGCTTCGGGCAGGGGGCGCTTGGAAACACCATATATTTT.

This clonotype was seen many times. The DNA for the CDR3 is TGTGCCAGTAGTATCGGGACAGGGCTCAATCAGCCCCAGCATTTT. The encoded protein is CASSIGTGLNQPQHF. The V and J genes are TRBV19 and TRBJ1-5; 9 nucleotides line up with TRBD1. Per the germline V gene, CDR1 is LNHDA and CDR2 is SQIVND (reference sequence). V lost 3 bases and J lost 3; bases outside the gene matches: 3. The CDR3 sequence is 15 residues long.

This clonotype was counted ten times or more. V and J are TRBV18 and TRBJ2-5; 10 bases are shared with TRBD2. Germline values: CDR1 KGHSH, CDR2 LQKENI. This CDR3 region has 19 residues. Trimming took 3 bases from V and 7 from J; bases not matched to a gene: 20. The CDR3 DNA reads as TGTGCCAGCTCACCCGGACAAGCCGGTGCTAGCGGGGGACCGGGGACCCAGTACTTC. Amino acid sequence: CASSPGQAGASGGPGTQYF. Full variable domain (rest looked up from reference TRBV18 and TRBJ2-5): NAGVMQNPRHLVRRRGQEARLRCSPMKGHSHVYWYRQLPEEGLKFMVYLQKENIIDESGMPKERFSAEFPKEGPSILRIQQVVRGDSAAYFCASSPGQAGASGGPGTQYFGPGTRLLVL.

This chain connects TRBV5-1 to TRBJ1-3, with D perhaps TRBD1 (5 bases). From germline, CDR1 is SGHRS and CDR2 YFSETQ. Trimming removed 0 bases at V and 3 bases at J, with 10 bases between. CDR3 length: 15 residues. The CDR3 here is CASSLGGVVGNTIYF. DNA for the CDR3: TGCGCCAGCAGCTTGGGGGGCGTTGTTGGAAACACCATATATTTT.

This clonotype has more than one count but fewer than ten. The chain carries TRBV7-2 and TRBJ1-1; a weak D match, TRBD1 (5 bases). The germline V gene has CDR1 SGHTA and CDR2 FQGNSA. Trimming took 1 base from V and 4 from J, leaving 7 bases between them. The CDR3 totals 13 residues. DNA for the CDR3: TGTGCCAGCAGCTTAGGAGGGGTCACTGAAGCTTTCTTT. The encoded protein is CASSLGGVTEAFF.

In this sample, this clonotype turned up a few times. The rearrangement uses TRBV12-3 or TRBV12-4 and TRBJ2-3; 10 positions agree with TRBD2. CDR3 length: 16 amino acids. The J segment lost 5 bases and the V segment lost 4 bases, leaving 9 bases of the junction unmatched. The CDR3 here is CASSSRLAGEGDTQYF. As DNA, the CDR3 is TGTGCCAGCAGTTCCAGGCTAGCGGGGGAAGGAGATACGCAGTATTTT.

This clonotype was detected only a few times. V is TRBV11-2 and J is TRBJ2-2, with TRBD2 matching over 12 bases. CDR1 is SGHAT, CDR2 FQNNGV, per germline. J was trimmed by 7 bases and V by 4 bases; bases with no gene match: 10. The CDR3 loop spans 17 amino acids. The CDR3 DNA reads as TGTGCCAGCAGCTCAGTCACTAGCGGGAGGATTATCGGGGAGCTGTTTTTT. Translating it yields CASSSVTSGRIIGELFF.

With respect to this clonotype: This sequence may be a read error, since a much larger clone differs from it by one base. V is TRBV6-2 or TRBV6-3 and J is TRBJ2-3, with 7 nucleotides matching TRBD1. This CDR3 spans 15 amino acids. Germline CDR1 is MNHEY and CDR2 is SVGEGT. The CDR3 bases are TGTGCCTGCAGTTGGGACAGATCCTTCACAGATACGCAGTATTTT. This encodes CACSWDRSFTDTQYF.

This clonotype was seen ten or more times. The chain joins TRBV19 to TRBJ2-6; D perhaps matches TRBD1 (6 bases). CDR1 is LNHDA and CDR2 is SQIVND in the germline V gene (reference sequence). This CDR3 region has 17 residues. Deletions cut 4 bases from V and 0 bases from J, with 13 bases between. CDR3 sequence: CASSNSQGRSGANVLTF. CDR3 in DNA: TGTGCCAGTAGTAATTCACAGGGACGCTCTGGGGCCAACGTCCTGACTTTC.